One and the same sample provided the 16 T cell receptor beta chains below, sequenced in a study of CD8+ T cells in alopecia areata. RNA was extracted and reverse transcribed into cDNA as the sequencing template. Here immunoSEQ multiplex PCR was the method, and the copy in TCRdb shows in-frame clones only, minus some. This table holds about 140,000 clones, 40% to 65% found once. The sample here was CD4+ T cells sorted from blood, taken at week 0. The receptor source for this set is a human donor with alopecia areata.

The V call is TRBV10-3, the J call TRBJ2-7, with 7 bases that match TRBD1. The CDR3 sequence is 13 residues long. V was clipped by 0 bases and J by 5 bases; unmatched bases: 1. Germline loops: CDR1 ENHRY, CDR2 SYGVKD. This chain's CDR3 is CAISESTGDEQYF. CDR3 bases: TGTGCCATCAGTGAGTCTACAGGGGACGAGCAGTACTTC.

This rearrangement joins TRBV13 to TRBJ2-7; the match to TRBD1 covers 10 bases. This CDR3 has 14 residues. With 5 bases clipped from V and 5 bases from J, the junction kept 6 bases outside the gene matches. Germline lookup yields CDR1 PRHDT and CDR2 FYEKMQ (reference sequence). CDR3 DNA sequence: TGTGCCAGCAGCCCACCGGGACAGGGGCACGAGCAGTACTTC. This gives the protein CASSPPGQGHEQYF.

J is TRBJ1-3 and V is TRBV2, with no clear D. Trimming took 1 base from V and 8 from J, leaving 15 bases between them. CDR1 SNHLY and CDR2 FYNNEI come from the germline V gene. This CDR3 is built from 15 residues. The CDR3, as DNA: TGTGCCAGCAGTGAAGGGACGAATCTATTTTACACCATATATTTT. Its translation: CASSEGTNLFYTIYF. Together with reference TRBV2 and TRBJ1-3, the CDR3 gives the full variable domain: EPEVTQTPSHQVTQMGQEVILRCVPISNHLYFYWYRQILGQKVEFLVSFYNNEISEKSEIFDDQFSVERPDGSNFTLKIRSTKLEDSAMYFCASSEGTNLFYTIYFGEGSWLTVV.

This chain uses TRBV9 with TRBJ2-1; perhaps TRBD1 as D (6 bases). The CDR3 covers 14 residues. V was trimmed by 4 bases and J by 8 bases, leaving 16 bases between them. Germline CDR1 SGDLS, CDR2 YYNGEE. The CDR3 DNA reads TGTGCCAGCAGCCCTACGACAGGAGGCTATGAGCAGTTCTTC. This sequence encodes CASSPTTGGYEQFF.

This clone was detected only a few times. V gene TRBV29-1 combines with J gene TRBJ2-3, with D perhaps matching TRBD1 or TRBD2 (5 bases each). This CDR3 comprises 14 residues. Per germline, CDR1 SQVTM and CDR2 ANQGSEA. V was shortened by 5 bases and J by 8 bases, with 20 bases between the two germline ends. The CDR3 nucleotides are TGCAGCGTTTTCCAAGGGACGGGCGCCGCTACGCAGTATTTT. Protein: CSVFQGTGAATQYF.

This chain uses TRBV5-1 with TRBJ2-2, with D maybe TRBD2 (6 bases). Trimming stripped 3 bases from V and 6 bases from J, with 18 bases between. CDR1 and CDR2 from the germline V gene are SGHRS and YFSETQ. The CDR3 totals 16 residues. The CDR3 DNA reads TGCGCCAGCAGCTCACGAGGCGGGATGAGTTCCGGGGAGCTGTTTTTT. Amino acid sequence: CASSSRGGMSSGELFF.

The chain carries TRBV7-2 and TRBJ1-5; the D is unclear. Trimming stripped 1 base from V and 7 bases from J, with 8 bases between. CDR3 size: 13 residues. The V gene's germline CDR1 is SGHTA and CDR2 FQGNSA. The CDR3, as DNA: TGTGCCAGCAGCTTAGGCTTTAACCAGCCCCAGCATTTT. This translates into CASSLGFNQPQHF.

A single count supports this clone. The chain is built from TRBV30 and TRBJ1-3; no firm D call. CDR3 size: 15 residues. Per the germline V gene, CDR1 is GTSNPN and CDR2 is SVGIG (reference sequence). Trimming took 2 bases from V and 0 from J, leaving 11 bases between them. CDR3 residues: CAWSPPRFSGNTIYF. The CDR3 DNA is TGTGCCTGGAGTCCACCCCGATTCTCTGGAAACACCATATATTTT.

V and J are TRBV20-1 and TRBJ1-2; D is perhaps TRBD1 (5 bases). The V and J ends lost 6 bases and 11 bases respectively, with 16 bases between them. Germline CDR1 reads DFQATT; CDR2 reads SNEGSKA (reference sequence). The CDR3 is 11 residues long. In nucleotides, the CDR3 is TGCAGTGCGGGACGGACTTTGGGTTACACCTTC. The encoded protein is CSAGRTLGYTF.

V usage is TRBV29-1 and J usage is TRBJ1-3; D may be TRBD1 (5 bases). The germline CDR1 and CDR2 sequences are SQVTM and ANQGSEA. This CDR3 is built from 14 residues. The V and J ends lost 6 bases and 0 bases respectively, with 12 bases between them. This chain's CDR3 is CSVGEQSSGNTIYF. The DNA of the CDR3 is TGCAGCGTGGGGGAACAGAGCTCTGGAAACACCATATATTTT. The whole variable domain, remainder taken from reference TRBV29-1 and TRBJ1-3, is SAVISQKPSRDICQRGTSLTIQCQVDSQVTMMFWYRQQPGQSLTLIATANQGSEATYESGFVIDKFPISRPNLTFSTLTVSNMSPEDSSIYLCSVGEQSSGNTIYFGEGSWLTVV.

The CDR3, as DNA: TGTGCCAGTAGCCGCACAGGATCCAGCAATCAGCCCCAGCATTTT. This sequence encodes CASSRTGSSNQPQHF. The chain recombines TRBV19 with TRBJ1-5, with D possibly matching TRBD1 (5 bases). V was shortened by 6 bases and J by 1 base, with 13 bases between the two germline ends. This CDR3 is built from 15 residues. The germline V gene has CDR1 LNHDA and CDR2 SQIVND (reference sequence).

In this sample, this clone turned up once. This chain links TRBV29-1 with TRBJ1-5; 9 bases align to TRBD1. Unmatched junction bases numbered 1, after V lost 4 bases and J lost 3 bases. The germline gives CDR1 SQVTM, CDR2 ANQGSEA. The CDR3 consists of 13 residues. The CDR3 reads CSVGTGANQPQHF. The CDR3 nucleotides read TGCAGCGTTGGGACAGGGGCCAATCAGCCCCAGCATTTT.

The chain recombines TRBV7-2 with TRBJ2-7; 8 nucleotides align to TRBD1. The germline gives CDR1 SGHTA, CDR2 FQGNSA. V was pared by 5 bases and J by 6 bases, with 9 bases of the junction left unmatched. The CDR3 length is 14 residues. The CDR3 nucleotides read TGTGCCAGCAGCCCAAACAGGGGGGTAGGCGAGCAGTACTTC. Protein product: CASSPNRGVGEQYF.

The chain links TRBV27 to TRBJ2-7; D unresolved. Germline CDR1 reads MNHEY; CDR2 reads SMNVEV (reference sequence). The CDR3 length is 15 residues. V lost 2 bases and J 0 bases, leaving 11 bases between the germline ends. CDR3 in amino acids: CASSLGRPISYEQYF. The DNA for the CDR3 is TGTGCCAGCAGTTTAGGGCGGCCGATCTCCTACGAGCAGTACTTC.

This clone was recorded a few times. V usage is TRBV29-1 and J usage is TRBJ2-3; the match to TRBD1 covers 9 bases. Trimming removed 5 bases from V and 8 bases from J; junction bases left unmatched: 5. This CDR3 region has 12 residues. Germline V gives CDR1 SQVTM, CDR2 ANQGSEA. The chain's CDR3 is CSVTPGQGTQYF. The CDR3 DNA reads as TGCAGCGTTACACCGGGACAGGGTACGCAGTATTTT.

The rearrangement links TRBV30 to TRBJ1-1; D not certain. Germline V gene lookup returns CDR1 GTSNPN and CDR2 SVGIG (reference sequence). Trimming left V 1 base short and J 8 bases short, with 11 bases between. The CDR3 loop spans 12 amino acids. The DNA of the CDR3 is TGTGCCTGGAGTGAGAGAAGAAACGAAGCTTTCTTT. Translated: CAWSERRNEAFF.